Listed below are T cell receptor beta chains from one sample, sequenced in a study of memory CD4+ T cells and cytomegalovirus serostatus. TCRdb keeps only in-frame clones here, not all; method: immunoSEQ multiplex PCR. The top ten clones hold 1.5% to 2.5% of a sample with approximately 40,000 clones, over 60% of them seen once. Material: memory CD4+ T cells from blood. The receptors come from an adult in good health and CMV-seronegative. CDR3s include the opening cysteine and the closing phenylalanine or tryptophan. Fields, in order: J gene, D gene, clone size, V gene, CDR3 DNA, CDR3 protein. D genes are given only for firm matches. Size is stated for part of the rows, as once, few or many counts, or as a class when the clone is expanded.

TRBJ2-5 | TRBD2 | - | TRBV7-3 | TGTGCCAGCAGCCTCTTAGCGGGATGGGGAGAGACCCAGTACTTC | CASSLLAGWGETQYF
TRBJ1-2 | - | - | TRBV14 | TGTGCCAGCAGCCAAGAAGGGGGGATCTATGGCTACACCTTC | CASSQEGGIYGYTF
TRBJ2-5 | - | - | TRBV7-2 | TGTGCCAGCAGCTTTGGTCTAGTTGGAGAGACCCAGTACTTC | CASSFGLVGETQYF
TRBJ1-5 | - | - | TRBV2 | TGTGCCAGCAGTGATTCTGGTCAGCCCCAGCATTTT | CASSDSGQPQHF
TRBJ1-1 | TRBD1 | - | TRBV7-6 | TGTGCCAGCAGCTCCAACAGGGGTATGGAAGCTTTCTTT | CASSSNRGMEAFF
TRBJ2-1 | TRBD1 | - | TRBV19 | TGTGCCAGTAAAGACAGGGGGGTTGAGCAGTTCTTC | CASKDRGVEQFF
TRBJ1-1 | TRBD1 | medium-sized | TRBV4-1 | TGCGCCAGCAGCCCGGGACAGCAGAACACTGAAGCTTTCTTT | CASSPGQQNTEAFF
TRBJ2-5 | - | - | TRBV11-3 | TGTGCCAGCAGCACAACCATAGCGACGACCTATACCCAGTACTTC | CASSTTIATTYTQYF
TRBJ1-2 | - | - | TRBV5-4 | TGTGCCAGCAGCAATTCCGGCCTGGGGGGCTACACCTTC | CASSNSGLGGYTF
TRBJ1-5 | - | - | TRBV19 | TGTGCCAGTGGGACGGGACCTAGTCAGCCCCAGCATTTT | CASGTGPSQPQHF
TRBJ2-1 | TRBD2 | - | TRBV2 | TGTGCCAGCAGTAGAGGGACTAGCGGGGGGGCCAGAAATGAGCAGTTCTTC | CASSRGTSGGARNEQFF
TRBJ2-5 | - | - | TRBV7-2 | TGTGCCAGCAGCTTAGCGTGGCTAGCTGAGACCCAGTACTTC | CASSLAWLAETQYF
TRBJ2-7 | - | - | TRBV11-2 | TGTGCCAGCTCGACACAGTACTCCTACGAGCAGTACTTC | CASSTQYSYEQYF
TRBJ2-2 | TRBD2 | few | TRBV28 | TGTGCCAGCAGTTTCGGGGGAGGTTTGGGGACTAAAAACACCGGGGAGCTGTTTTTT | CASSFGGGLGTKNTGELFF
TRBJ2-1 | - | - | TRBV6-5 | TGTGCCACCCAGATCTCGACCTACAATGAGCAGTTCTTC | CATQISTYNEQFF
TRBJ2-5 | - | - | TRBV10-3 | TGTGCCATCAGTGAACCGAAGGGGGTCGGGACCGTCATAATGGAGACCCAGTACTTC | CAISEPKGVGTVIMETQYF
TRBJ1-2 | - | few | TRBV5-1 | TGCGCCAGCAGCCCCCATCCCGAGGGTGGCTACACCTTC | CASSPHPEGGYTF
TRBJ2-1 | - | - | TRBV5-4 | TGTGCCAGCAGCTTGGAGGGGGGGGCCTCTCGGAATGAGCAGTTCTTC | CASSLEGGASRNEQFF
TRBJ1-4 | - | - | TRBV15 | TGTGCCACCAGCAGAGACCGGTACGGGTATGAAAAACTGTTTTTT | CATSRDRYGYEKLFF
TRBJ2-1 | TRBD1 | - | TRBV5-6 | TGTGCCAGCAGGCGATCAGACAGGGGCTACAATGAGCAGTTCTTC | CASRRSDRGYNEQFF
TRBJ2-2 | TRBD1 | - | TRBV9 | TGTGCCAGCAGTTTAACTAGGGGGCTTGACGGGGAGCTGTTTTTT | CASSLTRGLDGELFF
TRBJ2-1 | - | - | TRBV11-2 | TGTGCCAGCAGCTTAGGGGTCTACAATGAGCAGTTCTTC | CASSLGVYNEQFF
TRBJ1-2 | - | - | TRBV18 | TGTGCCAGCTCACCACTAAGCACCGGGGAGGTATATGGCTACACCTTC | CASSPLSTGEVYGYTF
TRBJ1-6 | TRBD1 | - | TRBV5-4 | TGTGCCAGCAGCTCAGGGGGCTCGGGTTCACCCCTCCACTTT | CASSSGGSGSPLHF
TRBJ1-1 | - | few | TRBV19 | TGTGCCAGTAGTATCCCATTCACAAATTTGAACACTGAAGCTTTCTTT | CASSIPFTNLNTEAFF
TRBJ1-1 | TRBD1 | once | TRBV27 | TGTGCCAGCAGAGTCCAGGGGGGAGTCACTGAAGCTTTCTTT | CASRVQGGVTEAFF
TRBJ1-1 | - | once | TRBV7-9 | TGTGCCAGCAGCCCGCGGGGGGGGGACACTGAAGCTTTCTTT | CASSPRGGDTEAFF
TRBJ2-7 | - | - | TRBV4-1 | TGCGCCAGCAGCCAAGATTATGAGGGTACTAGTGGTAGCTACGAGCAGTACTTC | CASSQDYEGTSGSYEQYF